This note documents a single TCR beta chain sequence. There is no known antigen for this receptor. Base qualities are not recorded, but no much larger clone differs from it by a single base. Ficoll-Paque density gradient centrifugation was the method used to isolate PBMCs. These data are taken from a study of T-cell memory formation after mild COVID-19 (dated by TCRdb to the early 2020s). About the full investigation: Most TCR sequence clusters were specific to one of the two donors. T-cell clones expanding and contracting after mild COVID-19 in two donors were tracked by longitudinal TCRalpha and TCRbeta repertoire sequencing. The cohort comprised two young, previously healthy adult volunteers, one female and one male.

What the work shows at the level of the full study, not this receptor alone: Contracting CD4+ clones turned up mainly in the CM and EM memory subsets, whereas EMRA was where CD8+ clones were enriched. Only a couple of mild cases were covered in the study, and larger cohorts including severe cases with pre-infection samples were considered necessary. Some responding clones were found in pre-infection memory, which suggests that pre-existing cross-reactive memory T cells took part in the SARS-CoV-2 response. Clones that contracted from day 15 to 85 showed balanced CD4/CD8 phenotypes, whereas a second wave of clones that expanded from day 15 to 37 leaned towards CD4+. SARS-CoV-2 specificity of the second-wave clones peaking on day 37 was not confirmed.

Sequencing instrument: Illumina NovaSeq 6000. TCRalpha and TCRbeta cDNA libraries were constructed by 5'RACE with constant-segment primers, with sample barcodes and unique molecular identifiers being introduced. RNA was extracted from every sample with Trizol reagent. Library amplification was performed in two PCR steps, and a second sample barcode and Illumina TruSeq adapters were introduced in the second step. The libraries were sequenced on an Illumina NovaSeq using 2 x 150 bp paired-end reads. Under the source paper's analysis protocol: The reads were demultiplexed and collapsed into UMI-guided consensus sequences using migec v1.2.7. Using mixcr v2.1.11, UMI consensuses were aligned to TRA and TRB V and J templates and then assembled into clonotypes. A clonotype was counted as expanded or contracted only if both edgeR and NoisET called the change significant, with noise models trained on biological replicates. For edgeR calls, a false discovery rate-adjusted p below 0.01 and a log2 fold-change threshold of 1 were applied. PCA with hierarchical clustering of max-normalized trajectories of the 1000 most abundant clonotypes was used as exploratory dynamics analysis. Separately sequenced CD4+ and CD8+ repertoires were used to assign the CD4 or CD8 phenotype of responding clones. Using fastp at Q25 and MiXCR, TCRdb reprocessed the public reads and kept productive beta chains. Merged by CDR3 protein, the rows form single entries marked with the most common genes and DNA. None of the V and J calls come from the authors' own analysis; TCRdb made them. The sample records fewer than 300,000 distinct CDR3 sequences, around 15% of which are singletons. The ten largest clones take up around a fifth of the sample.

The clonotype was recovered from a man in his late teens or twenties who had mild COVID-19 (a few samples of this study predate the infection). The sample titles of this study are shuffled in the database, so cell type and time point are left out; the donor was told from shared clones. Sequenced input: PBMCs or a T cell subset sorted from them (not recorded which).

Here the CDR3 is given as CASSMQGDDQPQHF. The DNA is TGTGCCAGCAGTATGCAGGGAGACGATCAGCCCCAGCATTTT. The V gene is TRBV6-4 and the J gene is TRBJ1-5, and TRBD1 may be the D gene, going by 5 matching bases. CDR1 MRHNA and CDR2 SNTAGT were looked up in the germline V gene. V is cut by 5 bases and J by 5 bases, and the space between the germline ends is 13 bases. Reading from cysteine to phenylalanine, the CDR3 counts 14 amino acids. Only CDR3 DNA is held: 42 bases, read in frame from base 1.